This TCR beta chain emerged from a study of shared clonotypes between healthy human individuals. Study background: Donors had three CD4 naive, three CD4 memory, two CD8 naive and one CD8 memory plate apiece.

Source study methods: ImmunoSEQ sequences covered only the junction and lacked quality scores; filtering therefore differed. Method: immunoSEQ multiplex PCR; TCRdb's copy keeps in-frame clones and lacks some. The V and J calls and clone size were taken over from that table, and D and trimming were inferred from the DNA. This table holds more than 550,000 clones, 90% found once. The CDR3 runs 14 residues. The germline gives CDR1 SQVTM, CDR2 ANQGSEA. V lost 2 bases to trimming and J lost 0 bases, with 8 bases between them. Sequenced input: memory CD8+ T cells from PBMCs. Subset meaning: CD45RO+ cells pooled with CCR7-negative TemRA cells. V and J are TRBV29-1 and TRBJ2-4, with unresolved D. This TCR came from a man younger than 35 in good health. Some clones in this sample may be carry-over from other donors' samples. CDR3 sequence reads: CSVEIGLAKNIQYF. The CDR3 coding sequence is TGCAGCGTTGAAATTGGATTAGCCAAAAACATTCAGTACTTC.